This T cell receptor beta chain was obtained from a study of OX40 agonist ivuxolimab in advanced cancers. Study findings and constraints: Relatively little clonal expansion, among the lowest observed, appeared in partial responders at 0.1-3.0 mg/kg.

Germline CDR1 reads SEHNR; CDR2 reads FQNEAQ (reference sequence). V gave up 5 bases and J gave up 3 bases, with 14 bases separating them. The CDR3 contains 15 residues. The protocol was immunoSEQ multiplex PCR, while the TCRdb copy is restricted to in-frame clones and leaves out a portion. The sample holds 77,000 or so clones, roughly 93% seen once. Notes on this clone: Its antigen is unknown.

The sample consisted of CD4+ or CD8+ T cells sorted from blood, taken in a trial of the OX40 agonist ivuxolimab. The chain is built from TRBV7-9 and TRBJ1-5, with D possibly being TRBD1 (6 bases). This TCR derives from an adult with an advanced solid tumor such as melanoma, head and neck, liver or kidney cancer. The CDR3 sequence is CASSHRDGYNQPQHF. The CDR3 DNA is TGTGCCAGCAGCCACAGGGACGGATACAATCAGCCCCAGCATTTT.